This TCR beta chain is from a study of human T cells and chemical hapten exposure. The V and J ends lost 5 bases and 4 bases, in that order; junction bases with no gene match: 16. The length of the CDR3 is 19 residues. Germline CDR1 and CDR2: SGHVS and FNYEAQ. Each CDR3 protein is one row after TCRdb ran MiXCR on the RACE reads. The sample has some 380,000 distinct CDR3 sequences; roughly 4.8% are singletons. Regarding time point: patch test 1, 2 weeks after DPC sensitization. Treatment given: therapeutic diphenylcyclopropenone sensitization with weekly scalp DPC. This clonotype was counted at least ten times.

This chain uses TRBV7-6 with TRBJ2-3; 12 bases map to TRBD2. This sequence originates from a woman in her forties or fifties with alopecia areata. Some clones in this sample may be carry-over from other donors' samples. Sequenced here: whole blood, sampled in connection with sensitization to the hapten diphenylcyclopropenone (DPC). The CDR3 DNA reads TGTGCCAGCAGCCGCCAAATCCCCCTAGCGGGAGGGCCACCAGATACGCAGTATTTT. Protein: CASSRQIPLAGGPPDTQYF.